This is a list of T cell receptor beta chains from one sample in a study of blood T cell repertoires in COVID-19. Libraries were prepared by immunoSEQ multiplex PCR; TCRdb keeps only in-frame clonotypes and omits some of them. The sample contains 150,000 or so clones, 80% to 90% of which appear only once. Sequences were obtained from peripheral blood. The receptors stem from a woman in her 50s with acute or convalescent COVID-19. The CDR3 runs from the conserved cysteine through the conserved F or W. D genes are given only for firm matches.

d_call v_call cdr3_length cdr3_aa
- TRBV27 13 CASQKFRGTEAFF
- TRBV18 15 CASSPTDSANYGYTF
- TRBV7-9 17 CASSLGFATSSNEKLFF
TRBD2 TRBV10-3 16 CAISGAGGHSYNEQFF
TRBD1 TRBV5-6 15 CASSSTSGQGGEQYF
TRBD1 TRBV5-1 14 CASSLGDRDQPQHF
- TRBV5-6 12 CASSLLHYEQYF
- TRBV19 15 CASSPDGLIGQPQHF
- TRBV4-1 13 CASSQVRGNEQFF
- TRBV14 12 CASSQRFYEQFF
- TRBV7-9 15 CASSLTVLSGNTIYF
TRBD1 TRBV30 13 CAWSYGTGAGYTF
TRBD2 TRBV7-2 19 CASSLAPLAGVGGANVLTF
TRBD2 TRBV19 16 CASSPTTGTSRYEQYF
- TRBV5-1 15 CASRLQTDSGNTIYF
TRBD1 TRBV19 15 CASSSWGTGQEKLFF
- TRBV10-3 13 CAISESTGQPQHF
TRBD2 TRBV18 16 CASSTGTSGGTDTQYF
TRBD1 TRBV7-8 13 CASSFDREQGAFF
- TRBV6-5 13 CASSTDRRETQYF
- TRBV29-1 15 CSVEILRGFRHGYTF
TRBD1 TRBV27 15 CASSFQGEGNQPQHF
TRBD1 TRBV11-3 17 CASSLGTPGTGLGKLFF
- TRBV7-9 13 CAVRKATGTEAFF
- TRBV7-2 14 CASSLDRSNQPQHF
TRBD1 TRBV10-2 12 CASRKGADEQYF
- TRBV20-1 10 CSAGVTEAFF
TRBD1 TRBV30 15 CAWSVAGTGGNEQFF
- TRBV30 15 CAWKNAGEMGTEAFF
- TRBV2 13 CASSVDTYYGYTF
- TRBV12-3/TRBV12-4 13 CASSLRTAYEQYF
TRBD1 TRBV3-1/TRBV3-2 16 CASSLPQGAGTGELFF
TRBD1 TRBV6-5 14 CASSSRDRDYEQYF
TRBD1 TRBV5-5 15 CASSLGRGHGSPLHF
- TRBV9 15 CASSVGGGAGETQYF
- TRBV5-5 13 CASTTYRGTEAFF
- TRBV4-2 15 CASSQGGLWDTEAFF
- TRBV5-1 16 CASSFGTLQNTGELFF
- TRBV7-2 16 CASSLFLLATYNEQFF
- TRBV5-5 13 CASSLFLAGEQYF
TRBD2 TRBV4-2 15 CASSLGLAGNYEQYF
- TRBV27 15 CASSFQGYPTDTQYF
- TRBV7-2 15 CASSLDGARNQPQHF
TRBD1 TRBV2 14 CASSFGQGADTQYF
TRBD1 TRBV6-4 17 CASSHRGLITWDTEAFF
TRBD1 TRBV18 15 CASSPRDRSQETQYF
- TRBV7-9 14 CASSPNRNNQPQHF
TRBD1 TRBV6-5 14 CASSRGQGYYEQYF
- TRBV7-9 15 CASSFWGLSGNTIYF
- TRBV5-5 14 CASSAGRVNYGYTF
- TRBV1 11 CTSSHTYEQYF
- TRBV2 13 CASSEARYNEQFF
TRBD1 TRBV19 14 CASHKGQGNYGYTF
TRBD1 TRBV6-5 14 CASSRQGSNYGYTF
- TRBV3-1/TRBV3-2 15 CASSQDSQGLYEQYF
- TRBV6-5 15 CASTPWRFLSTEAFF
- TRBV6-6 13 CASSLRQVIEQYF
- TRBV7-9 13 CASSEGVTDTQYF